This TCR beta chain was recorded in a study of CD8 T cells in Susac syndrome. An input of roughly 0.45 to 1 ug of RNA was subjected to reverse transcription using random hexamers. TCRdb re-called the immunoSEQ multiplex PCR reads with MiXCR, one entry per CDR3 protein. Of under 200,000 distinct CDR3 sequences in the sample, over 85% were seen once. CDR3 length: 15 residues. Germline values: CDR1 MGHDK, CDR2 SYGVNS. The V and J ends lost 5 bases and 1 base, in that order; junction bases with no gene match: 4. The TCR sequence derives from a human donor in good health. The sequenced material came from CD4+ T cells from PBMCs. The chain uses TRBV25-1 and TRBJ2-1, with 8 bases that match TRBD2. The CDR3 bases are TGTGCCAGCAGTTTAGCGGGGATTTCCTACAATGAGCAGTTCTTC. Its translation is CASSLAGISYNEQFF.